A selection of T cell receptor beta chains follows, all from one sample in a study of breast tumors, draining lymph nodes, adjacent tissues. TCRdb re-analysed the multiplex PCR reads in MiXCR, keeping a single row per CDR3 protein. The sample comprises approximately 100,000 distinct CDR3 sequences, approximately 21% of which are singletons, and under 1.5% rests with the top ten. Sequences were obtained from axillary lymph node tissue. Every receptor here comes from a female donor with breast cancer. Some clones in this sample may be carry-over from other donors' samples. The CDR3 runs from the conserved cysteine through the conserved F or W. Fields, in order: V gene, J gene, clone size, D gene, CDR3 DNA, CDR3 protein. A D gene is named only where the DNA matches it firmly. Clone size appears in some rows only: once, few, many, or a class for an expanded clone.

TRBV12-3/TRBV12-4	TRBJ2-7	many	TRBD1	TGTGCCAGCAGCCACCAACAGGGGGCGCCGGGCGAGCAGTACTTC	CASSHQQGAPGEQYF
TRBV18	TRBJ2-3	NA	NA	TGTGCCAGCTCACCGCTTGGGACCCGGCGAGATACGCAGTATTTT	CASSPLGTRRDTQYF
TRBV9	TRBJ2-1	many	TRBD2	TGTGCCAGCAGCGTAGGGACTAGCGGGGGGTACAATGAGCAGTTCTTC	CASSVGTSGGYNEQFF
TRBV6-1	TRBJ1-5	many	NA	TGTGCCAGCGAAGGACAAAGGGGCAATCAGCCCCAGCATTTT	CASEGQRGNQPQHF
TRBV6-6	TRBJ2-3	many	NA	TGTGCCAGCAGCTCCCCAGGCGGGCCTAGCACAGATACGCAGTATTTT	CASSSPGGPSTDTQYF
TRBV2	TRBJ1-6	many	NA	TGTGCCACCCACGCGGGGGTGGAAGGAAATTCACCCCTCCACTTT	CATHAGVEGNSPLHF
TRBV9	TRBJ1-1	NA	NA	TGTGCCAGCAGCGTAGGACATACGAACACTGAAGCTTTCTTT	CASSVGHTNTEAFF
TRBV7-9	TRBJ2-3	many	NA	TGTGCCAGCAGCCTACTGACCGATGCAGATACGCAGTATTTT	CASSLLTDADTQYF
TRBV5-1	TRBJ2-5	NA	TRBD1	TGCGCCAGCAGCATCAACAGGGGGGAGACCCAGTACTTC	CASSINRGETQYF
TRBV4-1	TRBJ2-1	many	NA	TGCGCCAGCAGCCAAGATCAGTACTCTGAGCAGTTCTTC	CASSQDQYSEQFF
TRBV5-1	TRBJ1-2	many	NA	TGCGCCAGCAGCTTGGATGGACAGTACTTCTATGGCTACACCTTC	CASSLDGQYFYGYTF
TRBV5-5	TRBJ2-7	many	TRBD2	TGTGCCAGCAGCCCGTGGGGGGGGATTGGCGAGCAGTACTTC	CASSPWGGIGEQYF
TRBV9	TRBJ2-5	many	TRBD1	TGTGCCAGCAGCCCCTCAGGGGGCGAAGAGACCCAGTACTTC	CASSPSGGEETQYF
TRBV19	TRBJ1-5	many	NA	TGTGCCAGTAGTGACAGTCAAAATCAGCCCCAGCATTTT	CASSDSQNQPQHF
TRBV27	TRBJ1-5	few	TRBD1	TGTGCCAGCAGTTTTGGTACAGGGGTTAGCAATCAGCCCCAGCATTTT	CASSFGTGVSNQPQHF
TRBV3-1	TRBJ2-7	many	NA	TGTGCCAGCAGCCCTTGGGGGGATCGGGGGTACGAGCAGTACTTC	CASSPWGDRGYEQYF
TRBV12-3/TRBV12-4	TRBJ2-1	many	TRBD2	TGTGCCAGCAGCCCTCGACTAGCGAAAACTAGCAATGAGCAGTTCTTC	CASSPRLAKTSNEQFF
TRBV25-1	TRBJ2-7	many	NA	TGTGCCAGCAGCACCGGGACTTCTGGAAGCGAGCAGTACTTC	CASSTGTSGSEQYF
TRBV7-2	TRBJ1-5	many	NA	TGTGCCAGCAGCCTCCGTCGAGGGGCGAATCAGCCCCAGCATTTT	CASSLRRGANQPQHF
TRBV5-6	TRBJ2-2	many	TRBD1	TGTGCCAGCGGGCGAACCGGGACAGGGATGCCCGGGGAGCTGTTTTTT	CASGRTGTGMPGELFF
TRBV10-3	TRBJ2-2	many	NA	TGTGCCATCAGTGACCGTTTGGACGGGGAGCTGTTTTTT	CAISDRLDGELFF
TRBV7-3	TRBJ2-3	many	NA	TGTGCCAGCAGCCCTCTGGGCGGTGTCACAGATACGCAGTATTTT	CASSPLGGVTDTQYF
TRBV20-1	TRBJ1-5	many	NA	TGCAGTGCAAAGAACGGTTTAACTCAGCCCCAGCATTTT	CSAKNGLTQPQHF
TRBV10-3	TRBJ1-4	many	NA	TGTGCCATCAGTGAGCAGCCCCAGATTAATGAAAAACTGTTTTTT	CAISEQPQINEKLFF
TRBV9	TRBJ2-3	many	NA	TGTGCCAGCAGCGTAGCTAGACCCGGAGATACGCAGTATTTT	CASSVARPGDTQYF
TRBV11-3	TRBJ2-6	few	NA	TGTGCCAGCAGCTCGGGACTGAGTTTATTTGGGGCCAACGTCCTGACTTTC	CASSSGLSLFGANVLTF
TRBV19	TRBJ1-3	NA	TRBD1	TGTGCCTCCAGGGGGACAGCCGCCTCTGGAAACACCATATATTTT	CASRGTAASGNTIYF
TRBV2	TRBJ1-5	many	TRBD1	TGTGCCAGCACTCATGGACCTCAGGGGGCCCTCAATCAGCCCCAGCATTTT	CASTHGPQGALNQPQHF